Below, one TCR beta chain is given with its context. These data belong to a study of cytomegalovirus exposure and HLA in healthy donors. Study background: Early release data held 75 million to 100 million unique TCRs from HLA-typed donors.

Germline CDR1 SQVTM, CDR2 ANQGSEA. Germline trimming cut 6 bases from V and 7 bases from J; bases unmatched to any gene: 8. This CDR3 is built from 13 residues. PCR amplification relied on 60 Vbeta primers (plus 13 Jbeta primers). Assay used: immunoSEQ multiplex PCR; TCRdb lists only in-frame clones, some missing. The sample lists roughly 65,000 clones, just under 80% occurring once. The clonotype originates from a woman aged 30 to 39 in good health and CMV-seronegative. The chain has TRBV29-1 and TRBJ2-1; TRBD1 matches 8 bases. The source material was PBMCs. The CDR3 is CSVRQGTLNEQFF. In DNA form, the CDR3 reads TGCAGCGTGCGACAGGGGACTTTGAATGAGCAGTTCTTC.